These 16 T cell receptor beta chains came from one sample sequenced in a study of T-cell reconstitution after alpha-beta-depleted transplantation in children. Unique molecular identifiers were used in preparing the TCRbeta library. TCRdb re-called the PCR reads through MiXCR, storing one row per CDR3 protein. The sample includes roughly 300,000 distinct CDR3 sequences, roughly 12% of them seen just once. Sequenced material: peripheral blood, taken 180 days after TCRalphabeta/CD19-depleted stem cell transplant. The receptors here all came from a male patient between 2 and 15 years old who had a stem cell transplant for chronic granulomatous disease, so the T cells may come from the graft donor.

This clonotype was seen more than once but under ten times. V gene TRBV11-2 combines with J gene TRBJ2-5, with TRBD1 matching 7 bases. This CDR3 is 15 amino acids long. CDR1 is SGHAT, CDR2 FQNNGV, per germline. J was trimmed by 0 bases and V by 4 bases; bases with no gene match: 5. As DNA, the CDR3 is TGTGCCAGCAGCTCCCCCGGGACAGACCAAGAGACCCAGTACTTC. Translation gives CASSSPGTDQETQYF.

This clonotype was observed at least ten times. This chain links TRBV18 with TRBJ2-3; 12 bases are shared with TRBD2. The germline V gene has CDR1 KGHSH and CDR2 LQKENI. The CDR3 spans 15 residues. The trim removed 4 bases at V and 4 bases at J, leaving 3 bases unmatched. The CDR3, as DNA: TGTGCCAGCTCACAACTAGCGGGAGGCTCAGATACGCAGTATTTT. It yields the protein CASSQLAGGSDTQYF. The full variable domain, completed using reference TRBV18 and TRBJ2-3, is NAGVMQNPRHLVRRRGQEARLRCSPMKGHSHVYWYRQLPEEGLKFMVYLQKENIIDESGMPKERFSAEFPKEGPSILRIQQVVRGDSAAYFCASSQLAGGSDTQYFGPGTRLTVL.

This clonotype was counted ten times or more. V is TRBV13 and J is TRBJ2-3; weak D call: TRBD2 (6 bases). The CDR3 has 17 amino acids. The germline CDR1 and CDR2 sequences are PRHDT and FYEKMQ (reference sequence). Trimming shortened V by 5 bases and J by 2 bases, and 20 bases separated the two germline ends. Written as DNA, the CDR3 is TGTGCCAGCAGCAAAAAACCCGGGGGAAGGCCCACAGATACGCAGTATTTT. Encoded protein: CASSKKPGGRPTDTQYF.

This clonotype was observed at least ten times. The rearrangement joins TRBV27 to TRBJ2-1; 7 nucleotides align to TRBD2. The CDR3 length is 15 residues. The germline V gene has CDR1 MNHEY and CDR2 SMNVEV (reference sequence). J lost 2 bases, V lost 6 bases, and 7 bases had no gene match. CDR3 region: CASRLGGRPYNEQFF. CDR3 sequence (DNA): TGTGCCAGCAGGCTCGGCGGGAGACCCTACAATGAGCAGTTCTTC.

The rearrangement links TRBV19 to TRBJ1-5; the D is unclear. V was shortened by 6 bases and J by 3 bases, with 21 bases between the two germline ends. Germline V gene sequence: CDR1 LNHDA, CDR2 SQIVND (reference sequence). The CDR3 extends over 17 amino acids. The DNA for the CDR3 is TGTGCCAGTAGCATTGGGGAGGGCCTCGGCACCAATCAGCCCCAGCATTTT. This encodes CASSIGEGLGTNQPQHF.

This clonotype was detected ten times or more. The chain has TRBV6-1 and TRBJ2-7, with 7 bases lining up with TRBD2. CDR1 MNHNS and CDR2 SASEGT come from the germline V gene. CDR3 length: 14 residues. V was pared by 6 bases and J by 1 base, with 6 bases of the junction left unmatched. Here the CDR3 reads CASRDDGRSYEQYF. The CDR3, as DNA: TGTGCCAGCAGAGATGACGGGAGGTCCTACGAGCAGTACTTC.

This clonotype has a count of ten or more. The chain employs TRBV6-6 and TRBJ2-7; D not certain. CDR1 is MNHNY and CDR2 is SVGAGI in the germline V gene (reference sequence). The CDR3 is 12 residues long. Trimming pared 2 bases from V and 4 bases from J, leaving 6 bases between. CDR3 region: CASSYGRYEQYF. The DNA of the CDR3 is TGTGCCAGCAGTTACGGCCGGTACGAGCAGTACTTC.

Ten or more counts support this clonotype. The V gene is TRBV14, the J gene TRBJ1-1; D not certain. The V end lost 0 bases, the J end lost 8 bases, and 22 bases lay between the germline ends. CDR3 length: 17 residues. CDR1 is SGHDN, CDR2 FVKESK, per germline. This chain's CDR3 is CASSQEGGEVPISEAFF. As DNA, the CDR3 is TGTGCCAGCAGCCAAGAGGGCGGCGAAGTTCCGATTTCCGAAGCTTTCTTT.

In this sample, this clonotype turned up many times. Compared with germline, one end of the junction differs, possibly owing to a read error. The rearrangement joins TRBV5-1 to TRBJ2-7; no clear D. Germline CDR1 is SGHRS and CDR2 is YFSETQ. The CDR3 extends over 14 amino acids. As DNA, the CDR3 is TGTGCCAGCAGCTTGGTGGGCAGCTCCTACGAGCAGTACTTC. Translating gives CASSLVGSSYEQYF.

This clonotype was observed a few times. The chain joins TRBV3-1 to TRBJ2-3; 12 positions agree with TRBD1. This CDR3 has 16 residues. V was pared by 6 bases and J by 5 bases, with 9 bases of the junction left unmatched. Germline loops: CDR1 LGHDT, CDR2 YNNKEL (reference sequence). CDR3 in DNA: TGTGCCAGCAGAGCCGGGACAGGGGGCAATTTAGATACGCAGTATTTT. This encodes CASRAGTGGNLDTQYF.

This clonotype occurred many times. The V call is TRBV6-2 or TRBV6-3, the J call TRBJ2-7; D gene unclear. The ends were cut back, 8 bases at V and 5 bases at J, with 13 bases in the middle. CDR1 and CDR2 from the germline V gene are MNHEY and SVGEGT. The CDR3 consists of 12 residues. CDR3 bases: TGTGCCAGCGCCCCGTGGCTACACGAGCAGTACTTC. As protein: CASAPWLHEQYF.

Notes on this clonotype: A much larger clone differs by one base, so this may be a read error. The rearrangement links TRBV29-1 to TRBJ2-4; 8 bases align to TRBD1. This CDR3 region has 10 residues. CDR1 and CDR2 (germline): SQVTM, ANQGSEA. CDR3 DNA: TGCAGGACAGGGGACAACATTCGGTACTTC. Translating gives CRTGDNIRYF.

This clonotype was counted many times. The chain carries TRBV24-1 and TRBJ2-1, with D possibly matching TRBD1 (5 bases). V lost 2 bases, J lost 7 bases, and 17 bases lay in between. Germline V lookup: CDR1 KGHDR, CDR2 SFDVKD. The CDR3 has 16 amino acids. The CDR3 here is CATSDSQDTKRNEQFF. DNA for the CDR3: TGTGCCACCAGTGATTCCCAGGACACGAAAAGAAATGAGCAGTTCTTC.

This clonotype showed up many times. The chain has TRBV29-1 and TRBJ2-7; D is possibly TRBD1 or TRBD2 (5 bases each). This CDR3 has 14 residues. Germline V gene data show CDR1 as SQVTM and CDR2 as ANQGSEA. V was pared by 6 bases and J by 2 bases, with 17 bases between. The CDR3: CSVRSGAYTYEQYF. Written as DNA, the CDR3 is TGCAGCGTACGGTCCGGGGCTTATACCTACGAGCAGTACTTC.

This clonotype showed up many times. The chain combines TRBV29-1 with TRBJ2-5; D not resolved. Trimming removed 4 bases from V and 2 bases from J, with 5 bases in between. The germline gives CDR1 SQVTM, CDR2 ANQGSEA. The CDR3 has 11 residues. The DNA of the CDR3 is TGCAGCGTTGCCGTACAAGAGACCCAGTACTTC. Translated: CSVAVQETQYF.

This clonotype was counted many times. This chain connects TRBV15 to TRBJ2-5; D gene uncertain. Trimming left V 0 bases short and J 4 bases short, with 21 bases between. The CDR3 consists of 18 residues. CDR1 and CDR2 (germline): LNHNV, YYDKDF (reference sequence). CDR3 sequence reads: CATSRDRFIRRKGETQYF. CDR3 in DNA: TGTGCCACCAGCAGAGATCGTTTCATAAGGCGGAAAGGAGAGACCCAGTACTTC.